This record covers a single TCR beta chain. Participant ages covered about 18 to 89 years across about 22 US areas. In assigning cohorts, the study relied on participant-reported clinical history. Germline loops: CDR1 MNHNS, CDR2 SASEGT. The CDR3 loop spans 17 amino acids. The ends lost 3 bases at V and 1 base at J; junction bases unmatched: 0. This specimen comes from a study of blood T cell repertoires in COVID-19. The wider study: Italy, Spain and the United States were the sources of the convalescent and acute COVID-19 samples. Sample material is recorded as cDNA or gDNA derived from T cells, B-cell-depleted T cells, or PBMCs.

Sequencing used immunoSEQ multiplex PCR; TCRdb keeps in-frame clones, though not all of them. The sample contains around 370,000 clones, 70% to 90% of which appear only once. The rearrangement uses TRBV6-1 and TRBJ2-1; 16 bases map to TRBD2. The specimen sequenced was PBMCs or T cells enriched from blood (not recorded which). The TCR comes from a woman younger than 30 who had recovered from COVID-19. CDR3 protein: CASSEGLAGGSYNEQFF. The CDR3 nucleotides read TGTGCCAGCAGTGAGGGACTAGCGGGGGGGTCCTACAATGAGCAGTTCTTC.